This T cell receptor (beta chain) comes out of a study of control samples from healthy donors and cancer patients. This CDR3 spans 15 amino acids. The J segment lost 6 bases and the V segment lost 0 bases, leaving 7 bases of the junction unmatched. Germline values: CDR1 SGDLS, CDR2 YYNGEE. The table came from immunoSEQ multiplex PCR; TCRdb's copy has only in-frame clones and leaves some out. Among around 110,000 clones listed, around 90% were seen once. V usage is TRBV9 and J usage is TRBJ1-1, with 8 positions matching TRBD1. Sequencing used blood. The clonotype was recovered from a woman aged 70-85 years in good health. The CDR3 sequence is CASSVAIQGASEAFF. CDR3 in DNA: TGTGCCAGCAGCGTAGCTATTCAGGGGGCCTCTGAAGCTTTCTTT.